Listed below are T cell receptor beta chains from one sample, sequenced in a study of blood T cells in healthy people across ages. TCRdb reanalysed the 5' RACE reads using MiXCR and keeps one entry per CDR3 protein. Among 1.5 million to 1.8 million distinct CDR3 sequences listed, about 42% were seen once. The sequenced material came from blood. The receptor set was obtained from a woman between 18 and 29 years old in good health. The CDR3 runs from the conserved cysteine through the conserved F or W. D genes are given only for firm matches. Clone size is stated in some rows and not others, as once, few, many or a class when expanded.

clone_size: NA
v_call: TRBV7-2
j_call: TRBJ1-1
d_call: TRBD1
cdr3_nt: TGTGCCAGCAGCTCGCAGGGACAGGGCAGGACTGAAGCTTTCTTT
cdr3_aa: CASSSQGQGRTEAFF

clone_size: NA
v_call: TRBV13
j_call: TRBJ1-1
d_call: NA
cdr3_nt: TGTGCCAGCAGCTCCGGACTAACCGCTACTGAAGCTTTCTTT
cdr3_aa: CASSSGLTATEAFF

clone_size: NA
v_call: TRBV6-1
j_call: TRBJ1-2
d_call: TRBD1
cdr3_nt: TGTGCCAGCAGTGAAACCCAGGGGGCCGGGGACTATGGCTACACCTTC
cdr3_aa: CASSETQGAGDYGYTF

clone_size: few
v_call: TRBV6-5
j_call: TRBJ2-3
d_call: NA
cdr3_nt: TGTGCCAGCAGCGCTTACAGGGCTGTCACAGATACGCAGTATTTT
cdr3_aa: CASSAYRAVTDTQYF

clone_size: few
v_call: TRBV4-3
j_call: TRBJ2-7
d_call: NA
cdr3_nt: TGCGCCAGCAGCAAAAACACCGGGACCAGAACCTACGAGCAGTACTTC
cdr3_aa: CASSKNTGTRTYEQYF

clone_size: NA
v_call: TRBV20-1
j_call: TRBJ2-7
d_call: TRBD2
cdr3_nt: TGCAGTGCTAGCCCGACTAAAGCGGGGGCCAATGAGCAGTACTTC
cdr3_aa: CSASPTKAGANEQYF

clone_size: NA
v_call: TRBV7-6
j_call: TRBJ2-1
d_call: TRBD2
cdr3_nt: TGTGCCAGCAGCTCTAGACTAGCGGGGAATGAGCAGTTCTTC
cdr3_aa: CASSSRLAGNEQFF

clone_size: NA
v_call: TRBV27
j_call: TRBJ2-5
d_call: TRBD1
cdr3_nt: TGTGCCAGCAGTCCGTGGACAGGGGGACAAGAGACCCAGTACTTC
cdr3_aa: CASSPWTGGQETQYF

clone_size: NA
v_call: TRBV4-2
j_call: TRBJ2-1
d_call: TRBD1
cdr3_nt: TGTGCCAGCCTGGGACAGGGGGCTCAGGAGCAGTTCTTC
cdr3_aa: CASLGQGAQEQFF

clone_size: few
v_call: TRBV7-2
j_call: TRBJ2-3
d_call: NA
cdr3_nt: TGTGCCAGCAGCTTACTGGGGTTCACAGATACGCAGTATTTT
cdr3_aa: CASSLLGFTDTQYF

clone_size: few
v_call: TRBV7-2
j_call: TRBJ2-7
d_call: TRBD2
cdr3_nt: TGTGCCAGCAGCTTAAGCACTAGCGGGGTCTACGAGCAGTACTTC
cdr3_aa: CASSLSTSGVYEQYF

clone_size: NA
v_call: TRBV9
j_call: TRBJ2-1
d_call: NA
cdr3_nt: TGTGCCAGCAGCGTACGGGAATCCTACAATGAGCAGTTCTTC
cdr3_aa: CASSVRESYNEQFF

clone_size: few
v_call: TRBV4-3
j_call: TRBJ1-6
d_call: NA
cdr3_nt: TGCGCCAGCAGCCAAGATAGGCCAGGGGCTGATTCACCCCTCCACTTT
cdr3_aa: CASSQDRPGADSPLHF

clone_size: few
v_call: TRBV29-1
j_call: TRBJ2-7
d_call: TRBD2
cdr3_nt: TGCAGCGCTCATATAGGAGCGGGGATCGAGCAGTACTTC
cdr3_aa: CSAHIGAGIEQYF

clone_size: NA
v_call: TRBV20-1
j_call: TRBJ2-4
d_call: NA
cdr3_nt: TGCAGTGCTTCCTCCGTAGCCAAAAACATTCAGTACTTC
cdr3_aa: CSASSVAKNIQYF

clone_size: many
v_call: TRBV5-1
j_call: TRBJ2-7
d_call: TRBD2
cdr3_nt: TGTGCCAGCAGTTTGAGCGGGGGCCACGAGCAGTACTTC
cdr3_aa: CASSLSGGHEQYF

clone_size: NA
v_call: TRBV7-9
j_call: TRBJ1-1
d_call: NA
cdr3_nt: TGTGCCAGCAGCCCCCTGACAGGCGGAGCCACTGAAGCTTTCTTT
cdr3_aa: CASSPLTGGATEAFF